This note documents a single T cell receptor (beta chain) sequence. What it recognizes is unknown. From roughly 0.5 ug total RNA, TCR beta cDNA was generated with a primer in the constant region. Libraries covering TCR beta were generated through three nested multiplex PCR rounds (using a slightly modified ARM-PCR). Running 9 to 11 cycles apiece, the first two PCR rounds relied on TRBV1-TRBV30 forward primers together with a C-beta reverse primer. TCRdb processed the multiplex PCR reads anew with MiXCR; each CDR3 protein has one entry. In the table there are 300,000 to 350,000 distinct CDR3 sequences, 65% of which are singletons. This sample was taken from a study of tumor-infiltrating lymphocytes in primary liver carcinoma. Looking at the study overall: Primary liver carcinoma, confirmed by histopathology, was surgically resected. With diameters of roughly 4 to 10 cm, tumors were stage T1-T3 N0M0.

Both blood RNA, taken from unsorted whole blood, and germline DNA were extracted. Study-wide findings and caveats: Tumor-adjacent and tumor-blood pairs overlapped less than tumor region pairs did.

Germline V gene sequence: CDR1 SGHAT, CDR2 FQNNGV. The ends were cut back, 4 bases at V and 3 bases at J, with 12 bases in the middle. This CDR3 has 14 amino acids. This rearrangement joins TRBV11-2 to TRBJ1-1; the D gene is possibly TRBD1 (5 bases). The sample comprised peripheral blood. The clonotype originates from a man aged 35 to 55 with primary liver carcinoma and hepatitis B virus infection. CDR3 loop: CASSSGSGDTEAFF. CDR3 bases: TGTGCCAGCAGCTCAGGGTCCGGGGACACTGAAGCTTTCTTT. Full variable domain (missing parts from reference TRBV11-2 and TRBJ1-1): EAGVAQSPRYKIIEKRQSVAFWCNPISGHATLYWYQQILGQGPKLLIQFQNNGVVDDSQLPKDRFSAERLKGVDSTLKIQPAKLEDSAVYLCASSSGSGDTEAFFGQGTRLTVV.